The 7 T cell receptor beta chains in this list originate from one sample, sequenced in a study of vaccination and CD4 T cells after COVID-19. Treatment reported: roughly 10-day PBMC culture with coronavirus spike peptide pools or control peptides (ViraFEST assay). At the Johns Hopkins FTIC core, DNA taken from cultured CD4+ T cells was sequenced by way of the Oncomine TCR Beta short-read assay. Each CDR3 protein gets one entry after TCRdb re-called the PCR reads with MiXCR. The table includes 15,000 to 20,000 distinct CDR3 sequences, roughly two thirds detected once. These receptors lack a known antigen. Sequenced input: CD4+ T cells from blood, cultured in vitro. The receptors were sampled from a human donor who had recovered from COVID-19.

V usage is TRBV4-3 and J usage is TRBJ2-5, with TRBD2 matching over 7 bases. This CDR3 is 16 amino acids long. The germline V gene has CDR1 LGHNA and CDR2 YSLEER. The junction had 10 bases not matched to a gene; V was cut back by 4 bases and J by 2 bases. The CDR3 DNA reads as TGCGCCAGCAGCCCCCTCCCCGCGGGGGTTCAAGAGACCCAGTACTTC. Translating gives CASSPLPAGVQETQYF.

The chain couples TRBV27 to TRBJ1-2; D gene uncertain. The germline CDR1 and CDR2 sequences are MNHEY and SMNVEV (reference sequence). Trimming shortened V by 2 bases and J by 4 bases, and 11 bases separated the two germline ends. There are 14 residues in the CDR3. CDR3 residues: CASSLTERSYGYTF. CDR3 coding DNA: TGTGCCAGCAGTTTAACAGAGAGAAGCTATGGCTACACCTTC.

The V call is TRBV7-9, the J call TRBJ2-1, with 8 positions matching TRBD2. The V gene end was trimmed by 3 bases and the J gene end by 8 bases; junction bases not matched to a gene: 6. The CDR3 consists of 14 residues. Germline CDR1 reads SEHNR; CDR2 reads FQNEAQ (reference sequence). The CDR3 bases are TGTGCCAGCAGCTTCGGGAGGGCCTGGTATGAGCAGTTCTTC. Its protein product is CASSFGRAWYEQFF.

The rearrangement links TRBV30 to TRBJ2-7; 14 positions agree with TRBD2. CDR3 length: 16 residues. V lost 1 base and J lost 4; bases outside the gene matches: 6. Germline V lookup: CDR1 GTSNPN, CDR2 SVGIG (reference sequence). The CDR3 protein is CAWSAPGTSGRYEQYF. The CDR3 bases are TGTGCCTGGAGTGCTCCCGGGACTAGCGGGAGATACGAGCAGTACTTC.

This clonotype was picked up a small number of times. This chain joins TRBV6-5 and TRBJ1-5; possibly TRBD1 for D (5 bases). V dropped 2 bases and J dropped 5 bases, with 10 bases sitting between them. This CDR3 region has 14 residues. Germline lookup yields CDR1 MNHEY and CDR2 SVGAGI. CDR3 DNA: TGTGCCAGCAGTTACGCCCAGGGACATCAGCCCCAGCATTTT. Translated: CASSYAQGHQPQHF.

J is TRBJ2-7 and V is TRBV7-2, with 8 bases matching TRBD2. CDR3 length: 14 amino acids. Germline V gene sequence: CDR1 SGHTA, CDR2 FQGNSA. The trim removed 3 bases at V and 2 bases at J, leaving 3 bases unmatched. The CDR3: CASSLTSVPYEQYF. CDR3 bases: TGTGCCAGCAGCTTGACTAGCGTGCCCTACGAGCAGTACTTC.

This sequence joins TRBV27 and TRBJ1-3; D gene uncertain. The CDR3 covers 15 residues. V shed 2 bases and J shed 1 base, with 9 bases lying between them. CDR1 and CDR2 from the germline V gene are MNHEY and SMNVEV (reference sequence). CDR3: CASSLGGKSGNTIYF. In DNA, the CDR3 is TGTGCCAGCAGTTTAGGTGGGAAGTCTGGAAACACCATATATTTT.